This TCR beta chain derives from a study of OX40 agonist ivuxolimab in advanced cancers. If patients had autoimmune disease history or systemic immunosuppression, they were excluded. Germline CDR1 and CDR2: MDHEN and SYDVKM. The V gene lost 7 bases and the J gene lost 11 bases, with 17 bases spanning the gap. The CDR3 contains 13 residues. Generated by immunoSEQ multiplex PCR, the TCRdb table keeps only in-frame clones and is missing some. The sample shows around 83,000 clones, 88% of them seen only once. This TCR derives from an adult with an advanced solid tumor such as melanoma, head and neck, liver or kidney cancer. V usage is TRBV28 and J usage is TRBJ1-4; D is uncertain. This sample comprised CD4+ or CD8+ T cells sorted from blood, obtained in a trial of the OX40 agonist ivuxolimab. This CDR3 is CASITPGSHKLFF. CDR3 in DNA: TGTGCCAGCATCACTCCGGGGTCCCACAAACTGTTTTTT.